The source of this TCR beta chain is a study of blood T cell repertoires in COVID-19 (dated by TCRdb to 2018 to 2021). Broadly, across the study: Collaborator samples came from the United States, Italy and Spain and covered acute and convalescent phases of COVID-19. The material from the prospective study consisted of cDNA or gDNA derived from T cells, B-cell-depleted T cells, or PBMCs. Subjects who had been exposed to COVID-19, were actively infected with it, or had recovered from it provided the deeply sampled blood TCRbeta repertoires that made up the dataset. The repertoires were made available in a free public database intended to serve as a resource for research on the immune response to SARS-CoV-2. Samples came from the ongoing ImmuneRACE study (first 160 participants) plus 1,254 subjects from 6 global collaborators. The sample metadata nearly always contained a de-identified subject ID, COVID-19 status, age in years and sex. Where available, HLA class I and class II types were obtained from metadata supplied by the sample provider rather than from assay-based typing.

Here is what the overall study found, with its caveats: The quantity of clinical and demographic metadata differed by source and by participant and was supplied without curation.

TCRbeta CDR3 regions were amplified from genomic DNA using the immunoSEQ Assay, a bias-controlled multiplex PCR. In the original analysis: The number of nucleated cells in each sample was estimated from the amplification of reference gene primers within the assay. Sequence reads were collapsed and filtered to measure the absolute abundance of every unique TCRbeta CDR3 rearrangement. For each sample, productive Simpson clonality was calculated as the square root of Simpson's diversity index across productive rearrangements. Sourced from immuneACCESS, this table was stored by TCRdb with only in-frame sequences that have V and J called. A share of the clones is absent; for the studies checked, an unresolved V gene accounts for under half, and the remainder has no known explanation. V and J calls and clone size follow that table, whereas D and trimming were derived from the DNA. In all, the sample holds approximately 120,000 clones, and 86% of those were seen once. Of the sample, roughly 5.4% is held by the ten largest clones.

V is pruned by 4 bases and J by 1 base, leaving 8 bases of the junction without a gene match. From the cysteine up to the phenylalanine, the CDR3 has a length of 17 residues. Only CDR3 DNA remains: 51 bases, in frame from the first base. Reading the germline V gene gives CDR1 MDHEN and CDR2 SYDVKM. Each collaborating institution followed its own protocols to collect whole blood in K2EDTA tubes. For TCRbeta analysis, collaborator samples were shipped as frozen whole blood, as isolated PBMCs, or as DNA extracted from either sample type. To note about this clone: The target of this receptor is not known. No base qualities exist here, and no much larger clone lies one base off it.

The sequence links TRBV28 to TRBJ2-4, and TRBD1 aligns with 9 junction nucleotides. Material for sequencing was peripheral blood. This receptor was identified in a human donor in a cohort sampled during active COVID-19. The CDR3 loop reads CASSSGDRGMAKNIQYF. In nucleotide form, the sequence is TGTGCCAGCAGTTCGGGAGACAGGGGGATGGCCAAAAACATTCAGTACTTC. Full variable domain (CDR3 extended with the reference TRBV28 and TRBJ2-4 proteins): DVKVTQSSRYLVKRTGEKVFLECVQDMDHENMFWYRQDPGLGLRLIYFSYDVKMKEKGDIPEGYSVSREKKERFSLILESASTNQTSMYLCASSSGDRGMAKNIQYFGAGTRLSVL.